A single sample is the source of the 29 T cell receptor beta chains below, sequenced in a study of tumor-infiltrating lymphocytes in primary liver carcinoma. cDNA specific to TCR beta was made from 500 ng of total RNA, with a constant-region primer employed for priming. Nested multiplex PCR, run for three rounds with slightly modified ARM-PCR, yielded TCR beta libraries. With TRBV1-TRBV30 forward primers and a C-beta reverse primer, the first two PCR rounds were run for around 10 cycles each. TCRdb reprocessed the multiplex PCR reads with MiXCR, giving one entry per CDR3 protein. The data show fewer than 350,000 distinct CDR3 sequences, with almost 65% seen just once and roughly 6.5% held by the top ten. Unsorted whole blood supplied the blood RNA, and germline DNA was isolated too. Material: peripheral blood. These receptors all stem from a man between 40 and 49 years old with primary liver carcinoma and hepatitis B virus infection.

Turning to this clonotype: A much larger clone lies a single base off, so this may be a read error. The chain combines TRBV6-1 with TRBJ1-2; 9 bases are shared with TRBD1. Germline CDR1 MNHNS, CDR2 SASEGT. With 7 bases clipped from V and 5 bases from J, the junction kept 11 bases outside the gene matches. This CDR3 has 15 residues. Written as DNA, the CDR3 is TGTGCCAGCACACTACAGGGGGCGTACGAATATGGCTACACCTTC. It codes for CASTLQGAYEYGYTF.

This clonotype came up once. A read error may be the cause here, since a much bigger clone is one base away. The chain carries TRBV12-3 or TRBV12-4 and TRBJ2-7, with TRBD1 as a possible D gene (6 bases). This CDR3 is 14 amino acids long. V was pared by 3 bases and J by 3 bases, with 12 bases between. The CDR3 DNA is TGTGCCAGCAGTTTCGGGACATCACACTACGAGCAGTACTTC. It is translated as CASSFGTSHYEQYF.

For this clonotype: The junction and the germline gene differ at one end; a read error may be behind it. The chain recombines TRBV28 with TRBJ2-2; TRBD1 agrees at 9 bases. The CDR3 runs 14 residues. Germline-derived CDR1 and CDR2 are MDHEN and SYDVKM. CDR3 residues: CVSLTGGRTGELFF. The CDR3 DNA sequence: TGTGTCAGCCTCACAGGGGGCCGAACCGGGGAGCTGTTTTTT.

Comment on this clonotype: This may arise from a read error, as a much more abundant clone is one base away. This chain connects TRBV10-3 to TRBJ2-3; tentatively, D is TRBD1 or TRBD2 (5 bases each). The CDR3 contains 16 residues. Looked up from germline, CDR1 is ENHRY and CDR2 is SYGVKD. The ends were cut back, 8 bases at V and 3 bases at J, with 21 bases in the middle. CDR3 DNA: TGTGCCATCTCAACCGGGGCTAGCTGGAGTACAGATACGCAGTATTTT. Encoded protein: CAISTGASWSTDTQYF.

The chain employs TRBV14 and TRBJ2-3; D perhaps matches TRBD1 (6 bases). CDR3 length: 14 amino acids. The germline V and J ends were trimmed by 1 base and 6 bases, with 11 bases remaining between them. Germline CDR1 reads SGHDN; CDR2 reads FVKESK. The CDR3 nucleotides are TGTGCCAGCAGCCAAGGTATCCAGGGGGATACGCAGTATTTT. Protein: CASSQGIQGDTQYF.

With regard to this clonotype: A much larger clone lies a single base off, so this may be a read error. This chain links TRBV6-5 with TRBJ2-7, with 11 bases that match TRBD2. J was trimmed by 6 bases and V by 4 bases; bases with no gene match: 11. The germline gives CDR1 MNHEY, CDR2 SVGAGI. The CDR3 runs 16 residues. The CDR3 region has the DNA TGTGCCAGCAGTTTAGGACTAGCGGGCGTCAGGATCGAGCAGTACTTC. It translates to CASSLGLAGVRIEQYF.

In this sample, this clonotype turned up once. The missing conserved phenylalanine or tryptophan at the end of this CDR3 makes a read error likely. This rearrangement joins TRBV6-1 to TRBJ2-1; TRBD2 agrees at 7 bases. This CDR3 comprises 15 residues. The germline V gene has CDR1 MNHNS and CDR2 SASEGT. The CDR3 DNA reads TGTGCAAGCGGTAAGGGACTACGAACCTACAATGAGCAGTTCCTC. This sequence encodes CASGKGLRTYNEQFL.

Details on this clonotype: This may stem from a read error, because a much larger clone lies one nucleotide away. The genes are TRBV4-2 and TRBJ2-1; D is possibly TRBD2 (6 bases). The CDR3 runs to 15 residues. Germline lookup yields CDR1 LGHNA and CDR2 YNFKEQ. Trimming pared 6 bases from V and 0 bases from J, leaving 12 bases between. The CDR3, as DNA: TGTGCCAGCAGAGAGGGACTGAGCTCCTACAATGAGCAGTTCTTC. This sequence encodes CASREGLSSYNEQFF.

Notes on this clonotype: A much larger clone lies a single base off, so this may be a read error. The chain employs TRBV6-5 and TRBJ1-5; D gene uncertain. The germline CDR1 and CDR2 sequences are MNHEY and SVGAGI. This CDR3 is built from 13 residues. The CDR3 protein is CARSFGSNQPQHF. The CDR3 nucleotides are TGTGCCAGAAGTTTTGGTTCAAATCAGCCCCAGCATTTT.

V usage is TRBV11-2 and J usage is TRBJ2-2; 7 nucleotides agree with TRBD2. CDR3 size: 14 residues. Germline assignment: CDR1 SGHAT and CDR2 FQNNGV. CDR3 sequence: CVISTGTTTGELFF. The CDR3 DNA reads TGTGTCATCAGCACCGGGACTACCACCGGGGAGCTGTTTTTT. Drawing the rest from reference TRBV11-2 and TRBJ2-2, the complete variable domain is EAGVAQSPRYKIIEKRQSVAFWCNPISGHATLYWYQQILGQGPKLLIQFQNNGVVDDSQLPKDRFSAERLKGVDSTLKIQPAKLEDSAVYLCVISTGTTTGELFFGEGSRLTVL.

A note on this clonotype: One end of the junction is discordant with germline, which a read error may explain. The V gene is TRBV10-3, the J gene TRBJ2-7, with 7 bases fitting TRBD1. The CDR3 consists of 13 residues. CDR1 ENHRY and CDR2 SYGVKD come from the germline V gene. The CDR3 sequence: CAVGRGQTYDQYF. The CDR3 coding sequence is TGTGCCGTCGGTAGGGGACAGACTTACGATCAGTACTTC.

On this clonotype: Since no conserved phenylalanine or tryptophan closes the CDR3, a read error is the likely cause. The gene calls are TRBV6-5 and TRBJ1-1; possible D gene TRBD1, 6 bases. CDR1 and CDR2 (germline): MNHEY, SVGAGI. The CDR3 is made up of 15 amino acids. CDR3 sequence reads: CANSYSFGGGTEAFI. CDR3 bases: TGTGCCAACAGTTACTCTTTTGGGGGCGGGACTGAAGCTTTCATT.

In regard to this clonotype: A much bigger clone sits one base away, suggesting this may be a read error. This chain connects TRBV6-5 to TRBJ2-1, with TRBD2 matching 8 bases. Germline V gene data show CDR1 as MNHEY and CDR2 as SVGAGI. CDR3 size: 17 residues. Here the CDR3 DNA reads TGTGTCAGCAGTTATCAATTCGGGGGGGGTTCCTACAATGAGCAGTTCTTC. It translates to CVSSYQFGGGSYNEQFF.

Concerning this clonotype itself: A much larger clonotype is one base distant, so this may be a read error. The chain joins TRBV6-6 to TRBJ1-1; D not certain. The CDR3 sequence is 13 residues long. Germline V gene data show CDR1 as MNHNY and CDR2 as SVGAGI (reference sequence). Trimming left V 9 bases short and J 4 bases short, with 15 bases between. As DNA, the CDR3 is TGTGCCAGGAGCAGATCGGGGAGCACTGAAGCTTTCTTT. Protein: CARSRSGSTEAFF.

As for this clonotype: At one end the junction does not follow the germline gene, possibly because of a read error. V usage is TRBV11-2 and J usage is TRBJ2-7, with D perhaps TRBD1 (5 bases). Germline V gene lookup returns CDR1 SGHAT and CDR2 FQNNGV. CDR3 length: 12 amino acids. CDR3 residues: CVSSRQGYEQYF. In nucleotides, the CDR3 is TGTGTCAGCAGCAGGCAGGGCTACGAGCAGTACTTC.

This clonotype was counted at least ten times. V is TRBV10-2 and J is TRBJ2-5; 13 bases line up with TRBD2. Germline CDR1 WSHSY, CDR2 SAAADI. The V segment lost 6 bases and the J segment 4 bases; nucleotides outside the gene matches: 2. This CDR3 has 14 residues. In nucleotides, the CDR3 is TGCGCCAGCAGACTAGCGGGAGGGGGAGAGACCCAGTACTTC. This codes for CASRLAGGGETQYF.

In this sample, this clonotype turned up a few times. Since a much larger clone is just one base distant, this may be a read error. The chain couples TRBV6-1 to TRBJ1-5; the D is unclear. The CDR3 contains 15 residues. The V gene's germline CDR1 is MNHNS and CDR2 SASEGT. The CDR3 nucleotides are TGTGCCAGCTGTGAATTCCTCACAGTAAATCAGCCCCAGCATTTT. It codes for CASCEFLTVNQPQHF.

In regard to this clonotype: With a much larger clone just one base away, this may be a read error. CDR3 nucleotides: TGTGCCAGCAGCCACCGGGGGAGCTTTGGAAACACCATATATTTT. This translates into CASSHRGSFGNTIYF. The V call is TRBV14, the J call TRBJ1-3, with a tentative D call TRBD1 (5 bases). CDR1 is SGHDN and CDR2 is FVKESK in the germline V gene. The V gene lost 3 bases and the J gene lost 3 bases, with 12 bases spanning the gap. The CDR3 spans 15 residues. The complete variable domain, with remaining parts taken from reference TRBV14 and TRBJ1-3, reads EAGVTQFPSHSVIEKGQTVTLRCDPISGHDNLYWYRRVMGKEIKFLLHFVKESKQDESGMPNNRFLAERTGGTYSTLKVQPAELEDSGVYFCASSHRGSFGNTIYFGEGSWLTVV.

This chain connects TRBV28 to TRBJ2-1; the D call may be TRBD1 or TRBD2 (5 bases each). This CDR3 is built from 15 residues. CDR1 is MDHEN, CDR2 SYDVKM, per germline. V was pared by 1 base and J by 12 bases, with 19 bases between. The chain's CDR3 is CASSLSTGPAVGQFF. CDR3 DNA: TGTGCCAGCAGTTTATCTACGGGACCGGCGGTGGGGCAGTTCTTC. Combining the CDR3 with reference TRBV28 and TRBJ2-1 gives the whole variable domain DVKVTQSSRYLVKRTGEKVFLECVQDMDHENMFWYRQDPGLGLRLIYFSYDVKMKEKGDIPEGYSVSREKKERFSLILESASTNQTSMYLCASSLSTGPAVGQFFGPGTRLTVL.

Points on this clonotype: It may be a read error: a sequence one base away is much more abundant. The chain recombines TRBV12-3 or TRBV12-4 with TRBJ1-1; 8 bases agree with TRBD1. CDR3 size: 14 residues. CDR3 protein: CTSNLGQVDTEAFF. CDR3 coding DNA: TGTACCAGCAACCTGGGACAGGTCGACACTGAAGCTTTCTTT.

Concerning this clonotype: The junction shows a germline mismatch at one end, possibly a read error. The chain combines TRBV4-2 with TRBJ2-4; 11 bases align to TRBD2. This CDR3 comprises 20 residues. Germline V gene lookup returns CDR1 LGHNA and CDR2 YNFKEQ. The DNA of the CDR3 is TGTGTCAGCAGTCCAAGCCTACTAGCGGGAGCTCCGAGGGGCAAAAACATTCAGTACTTC. Protein sequence: CVSSPSLLAGAPRGKNIQYF.

There are a few counts of this clonotype. This chain links TRBV12-3 or TRBV12-4 with TRBJ2-1; unclear D gene. With 4 bases removed from V and 10 bases from J, the gap between germline ends came to 8 bases. This CDR3 is 11 amino acids long. The CDR3 region has the DNA TGTGCCAGCAGTTCCCTCAGCGAGCAGTTCTTC. Protein product: CASSSLSEQFF.

Notes on this clonotype: A much larger clone differs from this one at a single base, so this may be a read error. The chain joins TRBV6-5 to TRBJ2-3, with 8 bases lining up with TRBD2. The V gene's germline CDR1 is MNHEY and CDR2 SVGAGI. This CDR3 contains 15 residues. The CDR3 coding sequence is TGTGCCAGCAGTTACCCCCGGGGGGGTGCAGATGCGCAGTATTTT. It yields the protein CASSYPRGGADAQYF.

This chain connects TRBV11-2 to TRBJ2-1; 11 nucleotides align to TRBD2. V lost 10 bases to trimming and J lost 6 bases; unmatched junction nucleotides: 11. The CDR3 sequence is 15 residues long. Germline-derived CDR1 and CDR2 are SGHAT and FQNNGV. CDR3 region: CANVHTSGSLNEQFF. CDR3 coding DNA: TGTGCCAACGTACACACTAGCGGGAGCCTCAATGAGCAGTTCTTC. Full variable domain (outside the CDR3, taken from reference TRBV11-2 and TRBJ2-1): EAGVAQSPRYKIIEKRQSVAFWCNPISGHATLYWYQQILGQGPKLLIQFQNNGVVDDSQLPKDRFSAERLKGVDSTLKIQPAKLEDSAVYLCANVHTSGSLNEQFFGPGTRLTVL.

For this clonotype: A much larger clone lies one base from this, so it may be a read error. The chain links TRBV6-1 to TRBJ2-5; 14 positions agree with TRBD2. Germline CDR1 MNHNS, CDR2 SASEGT. This CDR3 region has 16 residues. In DNA form, the CDR3 reads TGTGTCAGCAGTACCGGGACTAGCGGGAGTGTAGAGACCCAGTACTTC. Residues: CVSSTGTSGSVETQYF.

On this clonotype: The germline gene is not matched at one end of the junction; a read error may be the cause. The genes are TRBV6-1 and TRBJ2-2, with a tentative D call TRBD1 (6 bases). The germline gives CDR1 MNHNS, CDR2 SASEGT. The CDR3 covers 15 residues. The CDR3 sequence: CASSNGWGHTGELFF. The CDR3 DNA is TGTGCCAGCAGTAATGGCTGGGGGCACACCGGGGAACTGTTTTTT.

Note on this clonotype: One end of the junction varies from germline; a read error may be responsible. V and J are TRBV12-3 or TRBV12-4 and TRBJ2-3, with 14 nucleotides matching TRBD2. The CDR3 runs 15 residues. This CDR3 reads CAGRLGLAGVDMRYF. The CDR3 DNA reads as TGTGCCGGCAGACTGGGACTAGCGGGAGTAGATATGCGGTATTTT.

In its sample, this clonotype was seen once. Sequence at one end of the junction differs from germline and may be a read error. The chain couples TRBV10-3 to TRBJ1-2; no definite D call. The germline V gene encodes CDR1 ENHRY and CDR2 SYGVKD. The CDR3 consists of 15 residues. CDR3 region: CVISAEDGLNYGYTF. The DNA for the CDR3 is TGTGTCATCAGTGCCGAGGACGGGCTGAACTATGGCTACACCTTC.

This clonotype was observed at least ten times. The CDR3 here is CASSYSRGDTQYF. In DNA form, the CDR3 reads TGTGCCAGCAGTTACTCTAGGGGAGATACGCAGTATTTT. The V call is TRBV6-5, the J call TRBJ2-3; D might be TRBD1 (5 bases). Germline-derived CDR1 and CDR2 are MNHEY and SVGAGI. Trimming shortened V by 0 bases and J by 5 bases, and 6 bases separated the two germline ends. The CDR3 covers 13 residues.